This TCR beta chain was identified during a study of breast tumors, draining lymph nodes, adjacent tissues. In its sample, this clonotype was seen a few times. The germline gives CDR1 MNHNS, CDR2 SASEGT. The V end was cut by 3 bases, the J end by 12 bases, with 12 bases between. There are 12 residues in the CDR3. TCRdb passed the multiplex PCR reads through MiXCR, listing each CDR3 protein once. The table lists about 180,000 distinct CDR3 sequences, approximately 30% of them singletons, with about 4.5% in the top ten. Axillary draining lymph nodes of breast cancer patients supplied the node samples. The sample comprised axillary lymph node tissue. V is TRBV6-1 and J is TRBJ2-1; unclear D gene. The TCR was taken from a female donor with breast cancer. Some clones in this sample may be carry-over from other donors' samples. The DNA of the CDR3 is TGTGCCAGCAGTGACGAGCCCCCTGGGCAGTTCTTC. Residues: CASSDEPPGQFF.